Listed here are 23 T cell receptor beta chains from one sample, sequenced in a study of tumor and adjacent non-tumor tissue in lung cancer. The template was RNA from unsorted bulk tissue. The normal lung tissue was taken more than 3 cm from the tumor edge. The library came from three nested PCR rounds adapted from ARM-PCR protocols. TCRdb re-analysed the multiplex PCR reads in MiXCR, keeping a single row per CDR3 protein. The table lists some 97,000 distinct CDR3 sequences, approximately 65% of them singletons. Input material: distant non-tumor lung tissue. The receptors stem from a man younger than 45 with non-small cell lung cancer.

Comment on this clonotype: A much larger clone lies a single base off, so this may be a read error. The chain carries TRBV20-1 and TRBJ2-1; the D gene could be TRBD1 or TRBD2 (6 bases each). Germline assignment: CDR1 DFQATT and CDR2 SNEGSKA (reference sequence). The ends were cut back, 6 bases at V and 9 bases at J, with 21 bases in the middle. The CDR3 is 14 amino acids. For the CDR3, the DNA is TGCAGTGCCAGACCTAATACAAGGGGGGTTGAGCAGTTCTTC. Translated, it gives CSARPNTRGVEQFF.

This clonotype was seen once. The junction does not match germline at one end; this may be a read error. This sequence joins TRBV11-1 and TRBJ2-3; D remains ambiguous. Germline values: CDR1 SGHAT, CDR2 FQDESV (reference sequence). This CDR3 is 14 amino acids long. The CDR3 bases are TGCGCCAACAGCTTGACGTCAGTCACAGATAGGCAGTATTTT. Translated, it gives CANSLTSVTDRQYF.

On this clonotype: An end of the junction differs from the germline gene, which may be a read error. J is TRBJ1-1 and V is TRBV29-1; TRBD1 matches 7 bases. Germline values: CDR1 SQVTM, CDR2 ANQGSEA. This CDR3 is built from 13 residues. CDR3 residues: CSGVGQWNTKASF. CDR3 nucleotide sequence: TGCAGCGGCGTGGGACAGTGGAACACTAAAGCTTCCTTT.

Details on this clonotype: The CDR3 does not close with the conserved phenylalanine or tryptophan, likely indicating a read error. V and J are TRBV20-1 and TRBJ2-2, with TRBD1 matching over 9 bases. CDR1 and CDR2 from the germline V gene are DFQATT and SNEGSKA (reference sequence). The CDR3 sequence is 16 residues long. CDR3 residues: CRAWTGAGGGTGELFL. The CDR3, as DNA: TGCCGTGCCTGGACAGGGGCCGGAGGGGGGACCGGGGAGCTGTTTCTT.

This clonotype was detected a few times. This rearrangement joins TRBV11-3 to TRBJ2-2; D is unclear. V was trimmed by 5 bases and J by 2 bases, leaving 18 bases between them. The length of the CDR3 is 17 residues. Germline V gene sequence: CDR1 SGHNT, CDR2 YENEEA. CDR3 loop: CASSPGTVVINTGELFF. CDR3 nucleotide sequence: TGTGCCAGCAGCCCGGGTACGGTGGTGATAAACACCGGGGAGCTGTTTTTT.

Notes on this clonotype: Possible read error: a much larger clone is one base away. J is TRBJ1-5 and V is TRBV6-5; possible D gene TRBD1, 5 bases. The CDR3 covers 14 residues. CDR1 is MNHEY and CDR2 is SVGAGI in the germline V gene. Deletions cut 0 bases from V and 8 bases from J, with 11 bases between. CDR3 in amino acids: CASSYSNIREPQHF. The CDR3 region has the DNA TGTGCCAGCAGTTACTCGAACATCAGGGAGCCCCAGCATTTT.

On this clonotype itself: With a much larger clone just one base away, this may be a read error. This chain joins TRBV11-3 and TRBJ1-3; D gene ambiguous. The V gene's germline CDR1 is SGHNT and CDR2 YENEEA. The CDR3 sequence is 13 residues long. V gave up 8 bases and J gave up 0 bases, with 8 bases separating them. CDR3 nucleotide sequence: TGTGCCAGCTCGCTGAGCTCTGGAAACACCATATATTTT. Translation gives CASSLSSGNTIYF.

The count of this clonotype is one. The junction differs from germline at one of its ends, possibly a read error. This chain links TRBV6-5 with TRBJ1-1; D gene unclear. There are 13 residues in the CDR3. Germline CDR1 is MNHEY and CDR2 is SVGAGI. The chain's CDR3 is CASSFYPLSEVFF. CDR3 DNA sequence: TGTGCCAGTAGTTTCTACCCCCTATCTGAAGTTTTCTTT.

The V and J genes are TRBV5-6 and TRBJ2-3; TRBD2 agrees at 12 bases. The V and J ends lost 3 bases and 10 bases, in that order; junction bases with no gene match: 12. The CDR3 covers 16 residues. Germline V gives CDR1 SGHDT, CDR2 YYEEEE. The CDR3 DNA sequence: TGTGCCAGCAGCTGGGGACTAGCGGGTCGCACTGATGCGCAGTATTTT. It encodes CASSWGLAGRTDAQYF.

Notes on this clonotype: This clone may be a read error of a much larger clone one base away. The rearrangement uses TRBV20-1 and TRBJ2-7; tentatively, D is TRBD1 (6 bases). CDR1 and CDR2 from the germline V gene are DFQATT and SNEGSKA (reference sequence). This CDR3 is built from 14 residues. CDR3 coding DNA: TGCAATGCTAGCCTCAGGGGATCGGTGGACGAGCAGTACTTC. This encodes CNASLRGSVDEQYF.

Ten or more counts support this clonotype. The CDR3 reads CASSLAGAMNTEAFF. DNA for the CDR3: TGTGCCAGCAGTTTAGCAGGGGCTATGAACACTGAAGCTTTCTTT. The V and J genes are TRBV12-3 or TRBV12-4 and TRBJ1-1; D is possibly TRBD1 (5 bases). This CDR3 comprises 15 residues. Trimming took 0 bases from V and 0 from J, leaving 8 bases between them.

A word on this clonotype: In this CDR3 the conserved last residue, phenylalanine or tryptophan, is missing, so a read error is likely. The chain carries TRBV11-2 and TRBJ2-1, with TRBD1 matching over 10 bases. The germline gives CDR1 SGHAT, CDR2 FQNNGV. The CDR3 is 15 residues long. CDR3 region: CANSLWTGGRNEQFS. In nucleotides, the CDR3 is TGTGCCAACAGCTTATGGACAGGGGGGAGGAATGAGCAGTTCTCC.

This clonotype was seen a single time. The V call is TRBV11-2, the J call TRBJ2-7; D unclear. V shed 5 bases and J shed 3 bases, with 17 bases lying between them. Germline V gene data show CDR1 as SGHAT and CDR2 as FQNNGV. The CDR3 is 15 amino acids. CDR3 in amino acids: CASSPNRVGRYEQYF. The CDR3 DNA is TGTGCCAGCAGCCCCAACCGGGTAGGGCGCTACGAGCAGTACTTC.

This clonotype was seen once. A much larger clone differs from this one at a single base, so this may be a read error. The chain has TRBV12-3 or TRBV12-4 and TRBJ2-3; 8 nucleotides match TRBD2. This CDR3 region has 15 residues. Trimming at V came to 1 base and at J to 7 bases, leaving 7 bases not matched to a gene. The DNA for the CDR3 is TGTGCCAGCAGTTTAGATGAAGCGGGGGCGAATACGCAGTATTTT. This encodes CASSLDEAGANTQYF.

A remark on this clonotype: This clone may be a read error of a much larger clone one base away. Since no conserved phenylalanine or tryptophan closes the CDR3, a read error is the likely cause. CDR3 loop: CASSFRDTSYEQYS. CDR3 coding DNA: TGTGCCAGCAGTTTCCGGGACACCTCCTACGAGCAGTACTCC. V gene TRBV6-6 combines with J gene TRBJ2-7, with D tentatively TRBD1 (6 bases). The CDR3 is made up of 14 amino acids. V gave up 4 bases and J gave up 0 bases, with 10 bases separating them. CDR1 is MNHNY and CDR2 is SVGAGI in the germline V gene (reference sequence).

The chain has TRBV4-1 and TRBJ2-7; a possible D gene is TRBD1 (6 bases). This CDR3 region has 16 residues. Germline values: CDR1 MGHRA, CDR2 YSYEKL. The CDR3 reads CTNSQDETGQTYEQYF. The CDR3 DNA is TGCACCAACAGTCAAGACGAGACAGGACAGACCTACGAGCAGTACTTC.

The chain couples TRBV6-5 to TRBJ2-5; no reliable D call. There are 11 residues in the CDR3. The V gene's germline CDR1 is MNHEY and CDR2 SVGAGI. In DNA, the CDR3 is TGTAGCAGGAGTCTCTACGAGACCCAGTACTTC. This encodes CSRSLYETQYF.

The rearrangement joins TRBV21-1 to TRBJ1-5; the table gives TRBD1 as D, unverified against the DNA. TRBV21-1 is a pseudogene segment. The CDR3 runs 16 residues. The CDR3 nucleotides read TGTGCCAGCAGCAAAGTGGGCAGGGATCCCAATCAGCCCCAGCGTTTT. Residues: CASSKVGRDPNQPQRF.

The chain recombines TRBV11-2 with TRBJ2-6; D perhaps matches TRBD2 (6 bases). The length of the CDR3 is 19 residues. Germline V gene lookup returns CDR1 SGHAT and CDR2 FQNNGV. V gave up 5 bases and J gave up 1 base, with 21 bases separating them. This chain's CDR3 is CASSPRGSGPGSGANVLTF. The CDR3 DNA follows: TGTGCCAGCAGCCCAAGGGGTAGCGGTCCTGGGTCTGGGGCCAACGTCCTGACTTTC. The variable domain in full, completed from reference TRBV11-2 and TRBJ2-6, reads EAGVAQSPRYKIIEKRQSVAFWCNPISGHATLYWYQQILGQGPKLLIQFQNNGVVDDSQLPKDRFSAERLKGVDSTLKIQPAKLEDSAVYLCASSPRGSGPGSGANVLTFGAGSRLTVL.

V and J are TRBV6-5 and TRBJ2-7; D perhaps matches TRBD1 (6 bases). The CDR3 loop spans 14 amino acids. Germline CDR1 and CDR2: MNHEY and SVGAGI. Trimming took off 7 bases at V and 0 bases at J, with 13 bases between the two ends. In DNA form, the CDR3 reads TGTGCCAGCAACATCAGGGGATTCTCCTACGAGCAGTACTTC. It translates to CASNIRGFSYEQYF.

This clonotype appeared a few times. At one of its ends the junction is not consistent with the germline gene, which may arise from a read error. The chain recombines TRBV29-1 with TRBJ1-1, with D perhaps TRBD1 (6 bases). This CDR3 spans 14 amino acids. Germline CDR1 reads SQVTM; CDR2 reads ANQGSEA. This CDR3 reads CSVEESGGDTEVFF. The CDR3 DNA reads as TGCAGCGTTGAAGAGTCCGGGGGGGACACTGAAGTTTTCTTT.

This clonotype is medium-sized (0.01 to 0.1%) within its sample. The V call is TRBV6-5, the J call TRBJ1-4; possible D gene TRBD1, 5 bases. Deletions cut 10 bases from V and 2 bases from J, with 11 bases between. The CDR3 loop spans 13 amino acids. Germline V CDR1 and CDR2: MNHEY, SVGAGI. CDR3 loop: CATQGVTNEKLFF. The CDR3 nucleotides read TGTGCCACACAAGGGGTGACTAATGAAAAACTGTTTTTT.

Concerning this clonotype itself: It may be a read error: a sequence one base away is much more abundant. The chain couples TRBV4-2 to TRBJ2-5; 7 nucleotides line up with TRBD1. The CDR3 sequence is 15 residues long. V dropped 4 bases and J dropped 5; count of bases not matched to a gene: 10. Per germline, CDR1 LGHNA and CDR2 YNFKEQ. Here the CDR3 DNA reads TGTGCCAGCAGCCTGGGACAGAGGTTCGGGGAGACCCAGTACTTC. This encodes CASSLGQRFGETQYF.